The clone carrying this T cell receptor (beta chain) has only a few counts. Its antigen is as yet unknown. MiXCR, applied by TCRdb to the RT-PCR reads, yields one record per CDR3 protein. The data hold about 310,000 distinct CDR3 sequences, with roughly a fifth observed a single time. This specimen comes from a study of response to subunit inactivated influenza vaccine. Broader study findings: That few new T cells are recruited by each seasonal influenza vaccination was the authors' suggestion.

The germline CDR1 and CDR2 sequences are KGHSH and LQKENI. This CDR3 comprises 13 residues. Trimming cost V 3 bases and J 7 bases, with 7 bases left between them. This chain links TRBV18 with TRBJ1-6; D ambiguous. This material consisted of PBMCs from blood, taken about 20 months after vaccination. The receptor comes from a man aged 45 to 70 who received an inactivated influenza vaccine. CDR3 coding DNA: TGTGCCAGCTCACCGGACCGAAATTCACCCCTCCACTTT. Protein sequence: CASSPDRNSPLHF.